The 3 T cell receptor beta chains reported below all come from one sample, sequenced in a study of T cell clonality in common variable immunodeficiency. The table came from immunoSEQ multiplex PCR; TCRdb's copy has only in-frame clones and leaves some out. This sample carries some 50,000 clones and no singletons, and approximately 6.2% goes to the top ten. The sample comprised peripheral blood mononuclear cells. These receptors all stem from a person aged 18-69 years in good health.

This clone came up many times. The sequence runs out 3 residues before the end of the CDR3; the remainder is reconstructed from the germline J gene. The rearrangement links TRBV5-6 to TRBJ1-4; 8 bases are shared with TRBD1. The CDR3 consists of 14 residues. Germline-derived CDR1 and CDR2 are SGHDT and YYEEEE. The CDR3 reads CASSYDRGGSPLFF. The covered CDR3 bases are TGTGCCAGCAGCTATGACAGGGGTGGGTCACCA.

Remarks on this clone: The CDR3 end is not reached by the read, which stops 3 residues before it; the germline J gene fills it in. V gene TRBV30 combines with J gene TRBJ1-2, with 7 bases that match TRBD1. The CDR3 contains 14 residues. Germline loops: CDR1 GTSNPN, CDR2 SVGIG (reference sequence). CDR3 sequence reads: CAWSVRGGEDTYTF. The DNA read from the CDR3 is TGTGCCTGGAGTGTCCGAGGGGGCGAAGATACC.

This clone was found many times. The read finishes 3 residues shy of the CDR3 end, and the germline J gene is used to complete it. The chain recombines TRBV18 with TRBJ1-4; D may be TRBD1 (5 bases). CDR1 is KGHSH and CDR2 is LQKENI in the germline V gene. Trimming took off 4 bases at V and 8 bases at J, with 17 bases between the two ends. The CDR3 loop spans 15 amino acids. The CDR3 spells CASSLNGREDEKLFF. The CDR3 DNA, read in part, is TGTGCCAGCTCACTGAATGGCAGGGAGGACGAAAAA.